The 2 T cell receptor beta chains given below trace back to one sample, sequenced in a study of blood T cell repertoires in COVID-19 (dated by TCRdb to the early 2020s). Library preparation was by the immunoSEQ multiplex PCR assay. What TCRdb holds here is the immuneACCESS table cut down to in-frame rearrangements. Part of the clones is not present; checked against another copy, under half of the missing clones reflect an unresolved V gene, and the others are unexplained. The sample contains about 210,000 clones, approximately 80% of them found a single time. Roughly 13% of the sample is in the top ten clones. The specimen was peripheral blood. The receptors stem from a human donor in a cohort sampled during active COVID-19.

V usage is TRBV7-2 and J usage is TRBJ2-7; 7 positions agree with TRBD1. Germline V gene data show CDR1 as SGHTA and CDR2 as FQGNSA. The V gene end was trimmed by 5 bases and the J gene end by 5 bases; junction bases not matched to a gene: 6. The length of the CDR3 is 13 residues. In DNA, the CDR3 is TGTGCCAGCAGCCTTAGGACAGGCCACGAGCAGTACTTC. Its protein product is CASSLRTGHEQYF.

This clone was counted between two and nine times. The rearrangement uses TRBV19 and TRBJ2-3; D is undetermined. Per germline, CDR1 LNHDA and CDR2 SQIVND (reference sequence). V was cut by 5 bases and J by 2 bases, with 8 bases left in between. This CDR3 has 13 amino acids. The CDR3 sequence is CASSAGTTDTQYF. As DNA, the CDR3 is TGTGCCAGTAGTGCCGGTACCACAGATACGCAGTATTTT. Based on the CDR3 plus reference TRBV19 and TRBJ2-3, the full variable domain is DGGITQSPKYLFRKEGQNVTLSCEQNLNHDAMYWYRQDPGQGLRLIYYSQIVNDFQKGDIAEGYSVSREKKESFPLTVTSAQKNPTAFYLCASSAGTTDTQYFGPGTRLTVL.